This T cell receptor (beta chain) was sequenced for a study of shared clonotypes between healthy human individuals. The CDR3 runs 14 residues. Losses at the gene ends were 1 base for V and 2 bases for J; bases not matched to a gene: 0. Germline lookup yields CDR1 SGHVS and CDR2 FQNEAQ. Clones were read by immunoSEQ multiplex PCR, and TCRdb kept only the in-frame ones, dropping some. The sample shows 2 million to 2.5 million clones, 95% of them seen only once. This TCR was recovered from a man between 18 and 29 years old in good health. The chain recombines TRBV7-8 with TRBJ2-7, with 9 bases identical to TRBD2. The sequenced material came from naive CD4+ T cells sorted from blood. Noted subset: CD45RA+ positively selected. The CDR3 DNA is TGTGCCAGCAGCTTAGTAGCGGGAGCCTACGAGCAGTACTTC. Protein: CASSLVAGAYEQYF.